This T cell receptor beta chain was profiled in a study of T cell repertoires in cytomegalovirus infection. Trimming shortened V by 7 bases and J by 3 bases, and 16 bases separated the two germline ends. The CDR3 spans 14 residues. Germline assignment: CDR1 SNHLY and CDR2 FYNNEI. About this clonotype: The antigen is undetermined.

Each CDR3 protein is one row after TCRdb ran MiXCR on the reads. The sample carries some 6,100 distinct CDR3 sequences, 45% to 55% recorded once. Material: PBMCs, sequenced either directly or after in vitro stimulation (not recorded which). The TCR originated in a human donor in good health (CMV status not recorded). Some clones in this sample may be carry-over from other donors' samples. The chain links TRBV2 to TRBJ2-7; D possibly uses TRBD1 or TRBD2 (5 bases each). CDR3: CASKSDQGVYEQYF. In DNA form, the CDR3 reads TGTGCCAGCAAAAGTGATCAGGGAGTCTACGAGCAGTACTTC.